A selection of T cell receptor beta chains follows, all from one sample in a study of Ad26.COV2.S vaccination and SARS-CoV-2 variants. Clones were read by immunoSEQ multiplex PCR, and TCRdb kept only the in-frame ones, dropping some. The sample shows about 430,000 clones, 80% to 95% of them seen only once. Here the sequenced sample was peripheral blood, taken in a trial of Ad26.COV2.S vaccine versus placebo. Receptors originate from a person between 18 and 65 years old who received the Ad26.COV2.S COVID-19 vaccine or a placebo. Both conserved end residues are part of each CDR3. The D gene is left open where the match is weak. Clone size appears in some rows only: once, few, many, or a class for an expanded clone.

V: TRBV18
D: TRBD2
J: TRBJ2-4
size: once
DNA: TGTGCCAGCTCAAGCCAGGGAGGGCCTGGAAACATTCAGTACTTC
CDR3: CASSSQGGPGNIQYF

V: TRBV10-3
D: TRBD1
J: TRBJ2-7
size: .
DNA: TGTGCCATCAGTTTAGGACAGGGGAGAACCGGGCAGTACTTC
CDR3: CAISLGQGRTGQYF

V: TRBV6-5
D: .
J: TRBJ1-5
size: .
DNA: TGTGCCAGCAGGTCGAGACTTCCCTATCAGCCCCAGCATTTT
CDR3: CASRSRLPYQPQHF

V: TRBV6-2/TRBV6-3
D: .
J: TRBJ2-6
size: .
DNA: TGTGCCAGCAGCCCCCCTGGACGAGGCACCCCTAGCTCTGGGGCCAACGTCCTGACTTTC
CDR3: CASSPPGRGTPSSGANVLTF

V: TRBV6-5
D: .
J: TRBJ1-5
size: .
DNA: TGTGCCAGCAGAGACCAGCAGGGTCAGCCCCAGCATTTT
CDR3: CASRDQQGQPQHF

V: TRBV9
D: TRBD2
J: TRBJ2-1
size: .
DNA: TGTGCCAGCAGCCCTAGCAACGGGGCGGGAGGGACAAAAGAGCAGTTCTTC
CDR3: CASSPSNGAGGTKEQFF

V: TRBV7-3
D: .
J: TRBJ2-7
size: .
DNA: TGTGCCAGCAGCTACGACGGAGGAGCGTACGAGCAGTACTTC
CDR3: CASSYDGGAYEQYF

V: TRBV2
D: TRBD2
J: TRBJ2-5
size: .
DNA: TGTGCCAGCGGACTAGCGGTCCAAGAGACCCAGTACTTC
CDR3: CASGLAVQETQYF

V: TRBV11-2
D: TRBD2
J: TRBJ2-3
size: .
DNA: TGTGCCAGCAGCTTAGCCTCCCGGAAGCTAGCGGGAAACACAGATACGCAGTATTTT
CDR3: CASSLASRKLAGNTDTQYF

V: TRBV2
D: .
J: TRBJ1-5
size: .
DNA: TGTGCCAGCAAGCAGAATAGCAATCAGCCCCAGCATTTT
CDR3: CASKQNSNQPQHF

V: TRBV5-5
D: TRBD1
J: TRBJ1-5
size: few
DNA: TGTGCCAGCAGCTTGTACTTTCCGGGACAGGATAGCAATCAGCCCCAGCATTTT
CDR3: CASSLYFPGQDSNQPQHF

V: TRBV3-1/TRBV3-2
D: .
J: TRBJ2-7
size: .
DNA: TGTGCCAGCAGCCGGGGGACTCCTGCCTCCTACGAGCAGTACTTC
CDR3: CASSRGTPASYEQYF

V: TRBV9
D: TRBD2
J: TRBJ2-4
size: .
DNA: TGTGCCAGCAGCGTGATAGCGGGAGGGATAAACATTCAGTACTTC
CDR3: CASSVIAGGINIQYF

V: TRBV7-2
D: .
J: TRBJ2-3
size: once
DNA: TGTGCCAGCAGCTTTGGGGGAAGCTCAGATACGCAGTATTTT
CDR3: CASSFGGSSDTQYF

V: TRBV7-2
D: TRBD2
J: TRBJ2-7
size: .
DNA: TGTGCCAGCAGCCTGGGGAGGGATGTAAACGAGCAGTACTTC
CDR3: CASSLGRDVNEQYF

V: TRBV9
D: TRBD2
J: TRBJ2-2
size: few
DNA: TGTGCCAGCAGCGTGACGGGAGGGGACACCGGGGAGCTGTTTTTT
CDR3: CASSVTGGDTGELFF

V: TRBV7-3
D: TRBD1
J: TRBJ2-5
size: .
DNA: TGTGCCAGCAGCCCACAAGGTGACAGGGTAGAGACCCAGTACTTC
CDR3: CASSPQGDRVETQYF

V: TRBV3-1/TRBV3-2
D: .
J: TRBJ2-5
size: .
DNA: TGTGCCAGCAGCCAAGAGGTGGCTAACCAAGAGACCCAGTACTTC
CDR3: CASSQEVANQETQYF

V: TRBV19
D: TRBD2
J: TRBJ2-1
size: .
DNA: TGTGCCAGTAGCCGAGGAGACCTAGCGGGAGTCAATGAGCAGTTCTTC
CDR3: CASSRGDLAGVNEQFF

V: TRBV7-9
D: .
J: TRBJ2-7
size: .
DNA: TGTGCCAGCAGCTTATTCGGCCCCACCTTGGCCTACGAGCAGTACTTC
CDR3: CASSLFGPTLAYEQYF

V: TRBV7-3
D: TRBD2
J: TRBJ2-5
size: .
DNA: TGTGCCAGCAGCTTACTAGCGGGAGGGCTGGAGACCCAGTACTTC
CDR3: CASSLLAGGLETQYF

V: TRBV19
D: TRBD1
J: TRBJ2-1
size: .
DNA: TGTGCCAGTAGTATAGATCCGGGGACAGGGACCTACAATGAGCAGTTCTTC
CDR3: CASSIDPGTGTYNEQFF

V: TRBV2
D: .
J: TRBJ1-2
size: .
DNA: TGTGCCAGCAGGAGGCAGTACTATGGCTACACCTTC
CDR3: CASRRQYYGYTF

V: TRBV4-3
D: .
J: TRBJ2-1
size: .
DNA: TGCGCCAGCAGCCAAGAGGAGACAGAGCCTTACAATGAGCAGTTCTTC
CDR3: CASSQEETEPYNEQFF

V: TRBV15
D: .
J: TRBJ2-7
size: once
DNA: TGTGCCACCCAAACAGGGGTCGGGAGCAGCTCCTACGAGCAGTACTTC
CDR3: CATQTGVGSSSYEQYF

V: TRBV19
D: .
J: TRBJ2-6
size: .
DNA: TGTGCCAGTAGTGCCACGTGGGGGTCAGGGGCCAACGTCCTGACTTTC
CDR3: CASSATWGSGANVLTF

V: TRBV7-9
D: .
J: TRBJ2-5
size: .
DNA: TGTGCCAGCAGCCTCCGCTTGGACGGGGAGACCCAGTACTTC
CDR3: CASSLRLDGETQYF

V: TRBV2
D: TRBD2
J: TRBJ2-3
size: .
DNA: TGTGCCAGCAGTGAAACTAGCGGGAGTGGGGCAGATACGCAGTATTTT
CDR3: CASSETSGSGADTQYF

V: TRBV9
D: TRBD1
J: TRBJ2-7
size: .
DNA: TGTGCCAGCAGCGCCCGGACAGGGGGGCTCGACGAGCAGTACTTC
CDR3: CASSARTGGLDEQYF

V: TRBV15
D: .
J: TRBJ1-5
size: .
DNA: TGTGCCACCAGCAGAGAACAGGGTCCTCAGCCCCAGCATTTT
CDR3: CATSREQGPQPQHF

V: TRBV7-8
D: .
J: TRBJ2-7
size: .
DNA: TGTGCCAGCAGCTTCGGGCTAGATATGGATCCGTACTTC
CDR3: CASSFGLDMDPYF

V: TRBV27
D: .
J: TRBJ2-1
size: .
DNA: TGTGCCAGCAGTATCGACCTTGGGTCGGATGAGCAGTTCTTC
CDR3: CASSIDLGSDEQFF

V: TRBV11-2
D: .
J: TRBJ2-7
size: .
DNA: TGTGCCAGCAGCCAAGGCCAGGGGTATCGCGAGCAGTACTTC
CDR3: CASSQGQGYREQYF

V: TRBV9
D: .
J: TRBJ2-7
size: once
DNA: TGTGCCAGCAGCGTAGCAGGACTTGCCACCTACGAGCAGTACTTC
CDR3: CASSVAGLATYEQYF

V: TRBV6-5
D: .
J: TRBJ1-2
size: .
DNA: TGTGCCAGCAGTTACCGGCCACGGAGTGGCTACACCTTC
CDR3: CASSYRPRSGYTF

V: TRBV6-4
D: .
J: TRBJ1-6
size: .
DNA: TGTGCCAGCAGTGACTCGGCAGGGACGAATTCACCCCTCCACTTT
CDR3: CASSDSAGTNSPLHF

V: TRBV23-1
D: TRBD2
J: TRBJ2-1
size: .
DNA: TGCGCCAGCAGTCTACCCTTAGCGGGGCACAATGAGCAGTTCTTC
CDR3: CASSLPLAGHNEQFF

V: TRBV5-4
D: TRBD2
J: TRBJ2-2
size: .
DNA: TGTGCCAGCAGCTTAGCGGGAGGGCCACCCGGGGAGCTGTTTTTT
CDR3: CASSLAGGPPGELFF

V: TRBV4-1
D: TRBD2
J: TRBJ2-7
size: .
DNA: TGCGCCAGCAGCCAAGAGGGACTAGCGGGAGACGAGCAGTACTTC
CDR3: CASSQEGLAGDEQYF

V: TRBV7-9
D: TRBD1
J: TRBJ1-1
size: .
DNA: TGTGCCAGCAGCAGGACAGGGATTGAAGCTTTCTTT
CDR3: CASSRTGIEAFF